This T cell receptor (beta chain) was observed in a study of shared clonotypes between healthy human individuals. Naive CD8 cells, CD45RO-negative and positively selected for CCR7, excluded terminally differentiated effector memory CD45RA+ cells. The repertoire was sequenced with immunoSEQ multiplex PCR; TCRdb's copy has only in-frame clones and lacks some. Altogether about 2 million clones are present, over 85% being singletons, with the ten largest covering about 1.1%. In regard to this clone: This sample also contains other DNA sequences that code for the same CDR3.

The CDR3 is made up of 14 amino acids. The V and J ends lost 2 bases and 1 base respectively, with 8 bases between them. Germline CDR1 reads MNHEY; CDR2 reads SVGAGI. Material: naive CD8+ T cells sorted from blood. The sequence was collected from a man aged 18 to 29 in good health. The chain is built from TRBV6-5 and TRBJ1-1, with no clear D. This CDR3 reads CASSYGDENTEAFF. CDR3 DNA: TGTGCCAGCAGTTACGGTGACGAGAACACTGAAGCTTTCTTT.